This T cell receptor (beta chain) was identified in a study of cytomegalovirus exposure and HLA in healthy donors. Libraries were prepared by immunoSEQ multiplex PCR; TCRdb keeps only in-frame clonotypes and omits some of them. The table includes about 130,000 clones, nearly 90% detected once. General study findings and limits: The classifier, whose performance was assessed in both the original and validation cohorts, reportedly diagnosed cytomegalovirus status with high specificity and sensitivity.

From germline, CDR1 is MDHEN and CDR2 SYDVKM. There are 17 residues in the CDR3. V dropped 4 bases and J dropped 5; count of bases not matched to a gene: 16. With respect to this clone: Its antigen remains unidentified.

The sequence was obtained from a woman in her late teens or twenties in good health and CMV-seropositive. Source material: PBMCs. This sequence joins TRBV28 and TRBJ2-5; 7 bases are shared with TRBD2. CDR3: CASSSTQAGREMETQYF. Written as DNA, the CDR3 is TGTGCCAGCAGTTCGACACAAGCGGGACGGGAGATGGAGACCCAGTACTTC.